One T cell receptor beta chain is described in this entry. Its matching antigen is unknown. Exclusion of a patient followed from autoimmune disease history or systemic immunosuppression. Repertoires were generated with immunoSEQ multiplex PCR, while TCRdb's copy carries only in-frame clones and drops some. The table has around 67,000 clones, nearly 90% seen once. The CDR3 spans 15 residues. V was trimmed by 0 bases and J by 10 bases, leaving 14 bases between them. This entry is derived from a study of OX40 agonist ivuxolimab in advanced cancers. Study summary: Patients treated during dose escalation were battling hepatocellular carcinoma, melanoma, renal cell or head and neck cancer. Findings of the study overall: Several nonresponders also turned out to have low normalized T-cell clonal expansion. The antigen specificity of the peripheral T cells (those that were expanded) was not determined.

The chain links TRBV5-3 to TRBJ1-6; D remains unclear. TRBV5-3 is annotated as an ORF whose role is uncertain. Material: CD4+ or CD8+ T cells sorted from blood, obtained in a trial of the OX40 agonist ivuxolimab. This clonotype was obtained from an adult with an advanced solid tumor such as melanoma, head and neck, liver or kidney cancer. CDR3: CARSLGTGLWSPLHF. The CDR3 nucleotides read TGTGCCAGAAGCTTGGGCACGGGCCTATGGTCACCCCTCCACTTT.